The rows below give T cell receptor beta chains drawn from one sample of a study of CD8+ T cells in alopecia areata. Sequencing was performed with immunoSEQ multiplex PCR; in TCRdb, only in-frame clones are kept and a portion is missing. The profile covers 160,000 or so clones, with around half appearing a single time and roughly a fifth taken by the ten largest. This sample comprised CD8+ T cells sorted from blood, obtained at week 0. The receptors stem from a human donor with alopecia areata. The CDR3 runs from the conserved cysteine through the conserved F or W. Each record gives: D gene, J gene, clone size, V gene, CDR3 DNA, CDR3 protein. The D gene is left open where the match is weak. Some rows mark clone size as missing; the rest say once, few, many or name a class of expanded clone.

>TRBD1|TRBJ1-2|.|TRBV29-1
TGCAGCGTCACAGGGGGCGATCGGCTTGGCTACACCTTC
CSVTGGDRLGYTF
>.|TRBJ1-2|few|TRBV7-9
TGTGCCAGCAGCTTAAGGTCGGACCCCTTGTATGGCTACACCTTC
CASSLRSDPLYGYTF
>.|TRBJ1-1|.|TRBV9
TGTGCCAGCAGCGCAGCCTCCCAGGGATCTGAAGCTTTCTTT
CASSAASQGSEAFF
>TRBD1|TRBJ2-4|.|TRBV9
TGTGCCAGCAGCGGCCAACAGGGGGCCCAAAACATTCAGTACTTC
CASSGQQGAQNIQYF
>.|TRBJ2-7|.|TRBV6-5
TGTGCCAGCGTTTCACCTTCTTCCTACGAGCAGTACTTC
CASVSPSSYEQYF
>.|TRBJ1-2|.|TRBV27
TGTGCCAGCAGTTCCCGGACAGCATTCTATGGCTACACCTTC
CASSSRTAFYGYTF
>TRBD1|TRBJ2-3|.|TRBV13
TGTGCCAGCAGCCCCGGGACAGGGGGCACAGATACGCAGTATTTT
CASSPGTGGTDTQYF
>.|TRBJ2-1|.|TRBV30
TGTGCCTGGATGGCCTACAACAATGAGCAGTTCTTC
CAWMAYNNEQFF
>.|TRBJ2-7|.|TRBV30
TGTGCCTGGAGTGTAAGCAGCTACGAGCAGTACTTC
CAWSVSSYEQYF
>.|TRBJ2-7|few|TRBV19
TGTGCCAGTAGTATTGGGGCTGGCTCCTACGAGCAGTACTTC
CASSIGAGSYEQYF
>TRBD2|TRBJ2-2|.|TRBV6-5
TGTGCCAGCAGTTACGGGACTACGAACACCGGGGAGCTGTTTTTT
CASSYGTTNTGELFF
>.|TRBJ1-1|once|TRBV7-3
TGTGCCAGCAGCTTAACGCGGAACACTGAAGCTTTCTTT
CASSLTRNTEAFF
>.|TRBJ2-3|few|TRBV30
TGTGCCTGGCAGGGTTCAGATACGCAGTATTTT
CAWQGSDTQYF
>TRBD2|TRBJ2-3|.|TRBV30
TGTGCCTGGACTAGCGGGGGAACGACAGATACGCAGTATTTT
CAWTSGGTTDTQYF
>TRBD1|TRBJ1-2|.|TRBV9
TGTGCCAGCAGCGGAACAGGGGGCTCGGGCCCCTATGGCTACACCTTC
CASSGTGGSGPYGYTF
>.|TRBJ2-6|few|TRBV30
TGTGCCTGGAGTGTGGGCTCTGGGGCCAACGTCCTGACTTTC
CAWSVGSGANVLTF
>.|TRBJ2-5|.|TRBV6-6
TGTGCCAGCAGTTACTCATCTGGGGAATCTTTAGAGACCCAGTACTTC
CASSYSSGESLETQYF
>.|TRBJ2-4|.|TRBV7-9
TGTGCCAGCAGCTACCCCGGGACCGAAGCCAAAAACATTCAGTACTTC
CASSYPGTEAKNIQYF
>TRBD2|TRBJ2-7|.|TRBV10-2
TGCGCCAGCAGTGTAGCGGGGGCCTACGAGCAGTACTTC
CASSVAGAYEQYF
>.|TRBJ2-1|.|TRBV29-1
TGCAGCGTTGTATCCAATGAGCAGTTCTTC
CSVVSNEQFF
>.|TRBJ2-7|.|TRBV4-3
TGCGCCAGCAGCCAATTCTTCCAGGGATCCTCCTACGAGCAGTACTTC
CASSQFFQGSSYEQYF
>.|TRBJ2-7|.|TRBV10-2
TGCGCCAGCAGTGAGTCGGTCAGCTACGAGCAGTACTTC
CASSESVSYEQYF
>.|TRBJ1-4|.|TRBV5-4
TGTGCCAGCAGCTTGGACAGGAACCATGAAAAACTGTTTTTT
CASSLDRNHEKLFF
>.|TRBJ2-6|once|TRBV30
TGTGCCTGGAGTGTACTGAGTACCTCTGGGGCCAACGTCCTGACTTTC
CAWSVLSTSGANVLTF
>.|TRBJ2-5|.|TRBV2
TGTGCCAGCATTGCGAGGCTGGGGGAGACCCAGTACTTC
CASIARLGETQYF
>.|TRBJ1-2|.|TRBV29-1
TGCAGCGTAAATCGGCAGGAGACCTATGGCTACACCTTC
CSVNRQETYGYTF
>.|TRBJ2-2|.|TRBV6-5
TGTGCCAGCAGTTCCGTATCCGGGGAGCTGTTTTTT
CASSSVSGELFF
>TRBD2|TRBJ2-1|many|TRBV6-4
TGTGCCAGCAGTGACTCCGCGCGGGGGGACAATGAGCAGTTCTTC
CASSDSARGDNEQFF
>.|TRBJ1-1|few|TRBV30
TGTGCCTGGAGTGTACCCGGGGCCAACACTGAAGCTTTCTTT
CAWSVPGANTEAFF
>TRBD1|TRBJ2-1|.|TRBV9
TGTGCCAGCAGCGCAAGAGCGGACAGGATTGACAATGAGCAGTTCTTC
CASSARADRIDNEQFF
>.|TRBJ2-1|.|TRBV5-1
TGCGCCAGCAGCCAGAGCTCCTACAATGAGCAGTTCTTC
CASSQSSYNEQFF
>.|TRBJ2-5|few|TRBV5-1
TGCGCCAGCAGCTTGTCGGGACGCGTGGAGACCCAGTACTTC
CASSLSGRVETQYF
>.|TRBJ1-4|.|TRBV25-1
TGTGCCAGCAGTTCGAGTAATGAAAAACTGTTTTTT
CASSSSNEKLFF
>.|TRBJ2-7|.|TRBV2
TGTGCCAGCAGTGCGGGCAGGAGCTCCTACGAGCAGTACTTC
CASSAGRSSYEQYF
>.|TRBJ2-7|.|TRBV29-1
TGCAGCGTCATTAGCCCAGAGGGGGCCTACGAGCAGTACTTC
CSVISPEGAYEQYF
>.|TRBJ1-1|.|TRBV5-6
TGTGCCAGCAGCTTGGGGGTAGGCCCTGAAGCTTTCTTT
CASSLGVGPEAFF
>.|TRBJ2-7|few|TRBV29-1
TGCAGCGTCCGCCGGGGCCGGAGGGACGAGCAGTACTTC
CSVRRGRRDEQYF
>.|TRBJ2-1|few|TRBV18
TGTGCCAGCTCACCAGACAAGAACAATGAGCAGTTCTTC
CASSPDKNNEQFF
>TRBD1|TRBJ2-3|.|TRBV5-6
TGTGCCAGCAGCATATACGACAGGGGAGGAACAGATACGCAGTATTTT
CASSIYDRGGTDTQYF
>TRBD1|TRBJ2-7|few|TRBV27
TGTGCCAGCAGTTTATCAACAGGGGCAGGCTACGAGCAGTACTTC
CASSLSTGAGYEQYF
>.|TRBJ1-1|.|TRBV20-1
TGCAGTGCTTCCCCTAACACTGAAGCTTTCTTT
CSASPNTEAFF
>.|TRBJ1-1|few|TRBV7-9
TGTGCCAGCCGTCCCGGGGGGGGCGAGTCTGCTTTCTTT
CASRPGGGESAFF
>.|TRBJ2-7|.|TRBV27
TGTGCCAGCAGTCCTCTGCAAAGCGGCTACGAGCAGTACTTC
CASSPLQSGYEQYF
>.|TRBJ1-4|.|TRBV30
TGTGCCTGGAGTACCGGGACTACGGAGGAAAAACTGTTTTTT
CAWSTGTTEEKLFF
>TRBD2|TRBJ2-3|.|TRBV4-1
TGCGCCAGCAGCCCCCGATATAGCGGGGGCCCAGATACGCAGTATTTT
CASSPRYSGGPDTQYF
>.|TRBJ2-7|.|TRBV5-4
TGTGCCAGCAGGATGGTCTGGCAGGGGTCCTACGAGCAGTACTTC
CASRMVWQGSYEQYF
>.|TRBJ1-1|.|TRBV25-1
TGTGCCAGCAGTGTCGCCGCTGAAGCTTTCTTT
CASSVAAEAFF
>.|TRBJ2-1|.|TRBV6-5
TGTGCCAGCAGCCTCGGGGGCCCGGGCAATGAGCAGTTCTTC
CASSLGGPGNEQFF
>.|TRBJ2-6|.|TRBV4-3
TGCGCCAGCAGCCAAGAGCCCCTCTCTGGGGCCAACGTCCTGACTTTC
CASSQEPLSGANVLTF
>TRBD1|TRBJ2-1|few|TRBV5-1
TGCGCCAGCAGAAAGACAGGGCAACACAATGAGCAGTTCTTC
CASRKTGQHNEQFF
>.|TRBJ2-3|.|TRBV7-3
TGTGCCAGCAGCGCGAGTGGGGTCACAGATACGCAGTATTTT
CASSASGVTDTQYF
>.|TRBJ2-7|.|TRBV4-3
TGCGCCAGCAGCCAAGACCGGGATCCAGCCTACGAGCAGTACTTC
CASSQDRDPAYEQYF
>.|TRBJ1-5|few|TRBV2
TGTGCCAGCAGTCGCCTAAACCCAAGCAATCAGCCCCAGCATTTT
CASSRLNPSNQPQHF
>.|TRBJ2-1|.|TRBV4-3
TGCGCCAGCAGCCAATCCAGGTCCCTATACAATGAGCAGTTCTTC
CASSQSRSLYNEQFF
>.|TRBJ1-1|.|TRBV27
TGTGCCAGCAGTGCCGGACCGAACACTGAAGCTTTCTTT
CASSAGPNTEAFF
>TRBD2|TRBJ2-1|.|TRBV29-1
TGCAGCGTTCTCGGACTAGCGGGGCGGCATGAGCAGTTCTTC
CSVLGLAGRHEQFF
>.|TRBJ1-2|.|TRBV20-1
TGCAGTGCTGCTACCGGGACATGGACCTTC
CSAATGTWTF
>.|TRBJ2-1|.|TRBV2
TGTGCCAGCACCGAAGCGTGGGGGGCTAGCTCCTACAATGAGCAGTTCTTC
CASTEAWGASSYNEQFF